The 22 T cell receptor beta chains listed next were all sequenced from one sample in a study of blood T cell repertoires in COVID-19. Some clones are missing from TCRdb's copy, which holds only in-frame ones; the method was immunoSEQ multiplex PCR. The repertoire includes more than 35,000 clones, approximately 86% of them detected once, and around 20% sits in the top ten. The material sequenced was peripheral blood. The receptors were gathered from a man aged 55 to 70 with acute or convalescent COVID-19.

The CDR3 sequence is CASSLREGSYEQYF. The CDR3 DNA reads as TGCGCCAGCAGCTTGCGGGAGGGATCCTACGAGCAGTACTTC. This chain connects TRBV5-1 to TRBJ2-7; 8 bases align to TRBD2. V lost 1 base and J lost 1; bases outside the gene matches: 1. CDR1 SGHRS and CDR2 YFSETQ come from the germline V gene. The CDR3 spans 14 residues.

The V call is TRBV10-2, the J call TRBJ2-2; TRBD1 matches 7 bases. The CDR3 is 15 residues long. V trimming: 1 base; J trimming: 5 bases; junction bases outside the gene matches: 4. Germline V gene data show CDR1 as WSHSY and CDR2 as SAAADI. The CDR3 spells CASSELDRSTGELFF. CDR3 DNA: TGCGCCAGCAGTGAGTTGGACAGGTCTACCGGGGAGCTGTTTTTT.

J is TRBJ1-1 and V is TRBV27; 8 nucleotides align to TRBD1. This CDR3 has 17 residues. Germline CDR1 reads MNHEY; CDR2 reads SMNVEV (reference sequence). The trim removed 5 bases at V and 1 base at J, leaving 12 bases unmatched. CDR3 nucleotide sequence: TGTGCCAGCAGTCCGGGGCAGGGGGCCGGCGGGAACACTGAAGCTTTCTTT. Protein: CASSPGQGAGGNTEAFF.

The chain combines TRBV11-2 with TRBJ2-3; TRBD1 matches 10 bases. Germline loops: CDR1 SGHAT, CDR2 FQNNGV. CDR3 length: 14 residues. V gave up 1 base and J gave up 8 bases; unmatched junction bases: 3. The CDR3 spells CASSLGRQGATQYF. DNA of the CDR3: TGTGCCAGCAGCTTAGGTCGACAGGGGGCTACGCAGTATTTT.

The rearrangement joins TRBV2 to TRBJ1-5; D might be TRBD1 (6 bases). The CDR3 covers 13 residues. The V gene lost 8 bases and the J gene lost 7 bases, with 15 bases spanning the gap. Germline V gene lookup returns CDR1 SNHLY and CDR2 FYNNEI. CDR3 in amino acids: CASLGGLGQPQHF. The CDR3 DNA is TGTGCCAGCCTGGGGGGGCTAGGGCAGCCCCAGCATTTT.

The chain has TRBV3-1 (or the pseudogene TRBV3-2) and TRBJ2-3; D may be TRBD1 (6 bases). CDR1 and CDR2 (germline): LGHDT, YNNKEL (reference sequence). The V gene lost 0 bases and the J gene lost 2 bases, with 15 bases spanning the gap. The CDR3 contains 17 residues. The CDR3 DNA reads TGTGCCAGCAGCCAAGATTACGCCAGGGGATTCACAGATACGCAGTATTTT. Its translation: CASSQDYARGFTDTQYF.

The J gene is TRBJ2-7, the V gene TRBV29-1, with 8 bases matching TRBD1. V shed 6 bases and J 4 bases; nucleotides not matched to a gene: 5. The CDR3 extends over 12 amino acids. Germline loops: CDR1 SQVTM, CDR2 ANQGSEA. CDR3 nucleotides: TGCAGCGTGACAGGGGATTGGTACGAGCAGTACTTC. This translates into CSVTGDWYEQYF.

This clone ranks as medium-sized. The chain combines TRBV7-2 with TRBJ2-1; a possible D gene is TRBD2 (5 bases). Looked up from germline, CDR1 is SGHTA and CDR2 is FQGNSA. The CDR3 contains 14 residues. Trimming cost V 2 bases and J 7 bases, with 12 bases left between them. The CDR3 sequence is CASSLLSSTNEQFF. CDR3 nucleotide sequence: TGTGCCAGCAGCTTATTATCTAGCACAAATGAGCAGTTCTTC.

The chain carries TRBV29-1 and TRBJ1-1; no clear D. CDR1 and CDR2 from the germline V gene are SQVTM and ANQGSEA. The CDR3 is 11 amino acids. The germline V and J ends were trimmed by 7 bases and 2 bases, with 8 bases remaining between them. CDR3 sequence reads: CSGDSNTEAFF. The CDR3 coding sequence is TGCAGCGGAGATAGCAACACTGAAGCTTTCTTT.

This clone was recorded only once. CDR3 amino acids: CASSYQTFVGNQPQHF. The CDR3 DNA is TGTGCCAGCAGTTATCAAACTTTCGTCGGCAATCAGCCCCAGCATTTT. This chain uses TRBV6-2 or TRBV6-3 with TRBJ1-5; D call uncertain. V lost 3 bases to trimming and J lost 2 bases, with 14 bases between them. The CDR3 length is 16 residues. Germline-derived CDR1 and CDR2 are MNHEY and SVGEGT.

This clone has just a few counts. The CDR3 DNA sequence: TGTGCCAGCAGTTCACAGGGACACGAGACCCAGTACTTC. It is translated as CASSSQGHETQYF. The chain uses TRBV6-6 and TRBJ2-5, with a possible D match to TRBD1 (6 bases). V lost 4 bases and J 5 bases, leaving 11 bases between the germline ends. Germline-derived CDR1 and CDR2 are MNHNY and SVGAGI (reference sequence). The CDR3 covers 13 residues.

This clone appeared a single time. The chain uses TRBV7-2 and TRBJ2-3; D is ambiguous. Germline V CDR1 and CDR2: SGHTA, FQGNSA. V dropped 0 bases and J dropped 8 bases, with 9 bases sitting between them. The CDR3 is 13 amino acids. The CDR3 sequence is CASSLARFSTQYF. The CDR3 DNA reads as TGTGCCAGCAGCTTAGCGCGTTTTTCTACGCAGTATTTT.

The chain combines TRBV19 with TRBJ2-1, with 11 positions matching TRBD2. CDR3 length: 19 amino acids. Germline trimming cut 3 bases from V and 2 bases from J; bases unmatched to any gene: 12. The germline gives CDR1 LNHDA, CDR2 SQIVND (reference sequence). The CDR3 loop is CASSIGKLAGDPPYNEQFF. As DNA, the CDR3 is TGTGCCAGTAGTATCGGAAAACTAGCGGGAGACCCCCCCTACAATGAGCAGTTCTTC. The full variable domain, its missing parts supplied by reference TRBV19 and TRBJ2-1, is DGGITQSPKYLFRKEGQNVTLSCEQNLNHDAMYWYRQDPGQGLRLIYYSQIVNDFQKGDIAEGYSVSREKKESFPLTVTSAQKNPTAFYLCASSIGKLAGDPPYNEQFFGPGTRLTVL.

The chain couples TRBV12-3 or TRBV12-4 to TRBJ1-4; D remains ambiguous. The CDR3 extends over 13 amino acids. V lost 4 bases and J 4 bases, leaving 7 bases between the germline ends. The CDR3 sequence is CASSSRLNEKLFF. The CDR3 DNA is TGTGCCAGCAGTTCCAGGCTTAATGAAAAACTGTTTTTT.

This chain links TRBV5-1 with TRBJ2-1; D not certain. The CDR3 consists of 13 residues. Germline CDR1 reads SGHRS; CDR2 reads YFSETQ. The ends were cut back, 0 bases at V and 7 bases at J, with 8 bases in the middle. The CDR3 bases are TGCGCCAGCAGCTTGGACCTAACGAATGAGCAGTTCTTC. It specifies CASSLDLTNEQFF.

This rearrangement joins TRBV7-8 to TRBJ2-2, with unresolved D. The germline V gene has CDR1 SGHVS and CDR2 FQNEAQ. The CDR3 covers 15 residues. Trimming took off 6 bases at V and 3 bases at J, with 14 bases between the two ends. This chain's CDR3 is CASRHFRMDTGELFF. The CDR3 nucleotides read TGTGCCAGCAGGCACTTCCGTATGGACACCGGGGAGCTGTTTTTT.

The genes are TRBV4-1 and TRBJ1-5; 7 bases are a match to TRBD1. The CDR3 totals 16 residues. CDR1 is MGHRA and CDR2 is YSYEKL in the germline V gene. Trimming at V came to 2 bases and at J to 6 bases, leaving 10 bases not matched to a gene. The CDR3 reads CASSQFPQQGSQPQHF. The DNA for the CDR3 is TGCGCCAGCAGCCAATTTCCGCAACAGGGGAGTCAGCCCCAGCATTTT.

The CDR3 sequence: CASRGTSGRLSYNEQFF. CDR3 DNA sequence: TGCGCCAGCAGAGGGACTAGCGGGAGACTCTCCTACAATGAGCAGTTCTTC. V and J are TRBV4-1 and TRBJ2-1, with 14 nucleotides matching TRBD2. CDR1 is MGHRA, CDR2 YSYEKL, per germline. This CDR3 has 17 residues. Unmatched junction bases numbered 4, after V lost 6 bases and J lost 0 bases.

This chain links TRBV2 with TRBJ2-3, with 7 nucleotides matching TRBD1. The germline gives CDR1 SNHLY, CDR2 FYNNEI. The CDR3 spans 15 residues. The V and J ends lost 7 bases and 2 bases, in that order; junction bases with no gene match: 9. This CDR3 is CASTTDRVPTDTQYF. The DNA for the CDR3 is TGTGCCAGCACCACCGACAGGGTGCCCACAGATACGCAGTATTTT.

This chain joins TRBV11-2 and TRBJ1-1, with D possibly being TRBD1 (6 bases). Germline-derived CDR1 and CDR2 are SGHAT and FQNNGV. Trimming took 5 bases from V and 5 from J, leaving 15 bases between them. CDR3 length: 14 residues. DNA for the CDR3: TGTGCCAGCAGCCTCCGAGGGGGGGAGACTGAAGCTTTCTTT. Its translation is CASSLRGGETEAFF. Combining the CDR3 with reference TRBV11-2 and TRBJ1-1 gives the whole variable domain EAGVAQSPRYKIIEKRQSVAFWCNPISGHATLYWYQQILGQGPKLLIQFQNNGVVDDSQLPKDRFSAERLKGVDSTLKIQPAKLEDSAVYLCASSLRGGETEAFFGQGTRLTVV.

In its sample, this clone was seen once. This rearrangement joins TRBV7-2 to TRBJ2-7, with a tentative D call TRBD2 (6 bases). The CDR3 length is 16 residues. Germline lookup yields CDR1 SGHTA and CDR2 FQGNSA. Trimming cost V 0 bases and J 3 bases, with 15 bases left between them. CDR3 in amino acids: CASSLAGGGAHYEQYV. The CDR3 DNA is TGTGCCAGCAGCTTAGCGGGCGGAGGGGCCCACTACGAGCAGTACGTC.

V is TRBV7-2 and J is TRBJ2-7, with D perhaps matching TRBD1 (6 bases). This CDR3 has 18 amino acids. Trimming stripped 2 bases from V and 3 bases from J, with 23 bases between. Germline V gives CDR1 SGHTA, CDR2 FQGNSA. CDR3 DNA sequence: TGTGCCAGCAGCTTATCCCCCTCTTCCGGGACATACCACTACGAGCAGTACGTC. It specifies CASSLSPSSGTYHYEQYV.